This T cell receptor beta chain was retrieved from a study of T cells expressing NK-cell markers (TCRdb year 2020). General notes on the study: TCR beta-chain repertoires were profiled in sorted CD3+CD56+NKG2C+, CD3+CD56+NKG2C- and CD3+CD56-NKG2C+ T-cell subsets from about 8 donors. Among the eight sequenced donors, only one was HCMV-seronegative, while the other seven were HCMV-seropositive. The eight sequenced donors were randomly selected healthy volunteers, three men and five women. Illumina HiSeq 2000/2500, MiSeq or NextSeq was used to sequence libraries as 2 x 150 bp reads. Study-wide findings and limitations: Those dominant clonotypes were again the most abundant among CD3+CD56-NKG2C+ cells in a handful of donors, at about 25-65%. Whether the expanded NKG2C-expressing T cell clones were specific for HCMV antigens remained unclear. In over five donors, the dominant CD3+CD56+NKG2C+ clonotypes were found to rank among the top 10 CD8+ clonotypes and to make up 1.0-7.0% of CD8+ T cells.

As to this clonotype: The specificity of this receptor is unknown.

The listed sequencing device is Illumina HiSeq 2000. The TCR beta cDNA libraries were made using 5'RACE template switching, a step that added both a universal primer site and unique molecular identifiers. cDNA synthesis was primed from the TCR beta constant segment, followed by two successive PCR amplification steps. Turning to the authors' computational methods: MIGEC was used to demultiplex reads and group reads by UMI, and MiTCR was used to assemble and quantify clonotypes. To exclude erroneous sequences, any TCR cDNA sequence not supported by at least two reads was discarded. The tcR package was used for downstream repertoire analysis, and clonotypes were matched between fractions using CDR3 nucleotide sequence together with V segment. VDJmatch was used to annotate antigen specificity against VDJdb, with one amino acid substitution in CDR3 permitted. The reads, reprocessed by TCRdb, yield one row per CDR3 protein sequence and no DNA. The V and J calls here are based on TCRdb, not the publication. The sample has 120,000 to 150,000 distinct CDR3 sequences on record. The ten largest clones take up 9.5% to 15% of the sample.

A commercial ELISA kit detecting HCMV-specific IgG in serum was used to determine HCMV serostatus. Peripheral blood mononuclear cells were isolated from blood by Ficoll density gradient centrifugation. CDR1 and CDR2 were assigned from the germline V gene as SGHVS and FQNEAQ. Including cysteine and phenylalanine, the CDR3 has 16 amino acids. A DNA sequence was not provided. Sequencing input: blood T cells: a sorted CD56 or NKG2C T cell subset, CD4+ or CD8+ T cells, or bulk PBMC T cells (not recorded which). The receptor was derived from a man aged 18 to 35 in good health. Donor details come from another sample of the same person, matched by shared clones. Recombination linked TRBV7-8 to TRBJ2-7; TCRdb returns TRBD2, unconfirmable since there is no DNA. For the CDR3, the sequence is CASSSNRGASSYEQYF.